This section outlines one T cell receptor (beta chain) sequence together with its context. Measured with immunoSEQ multiplex PCR; TCRdb has only the in-frame clones, and not every one. The sample includes 7,000 to 8,500 clones, about four fifths of them seen just once. The data were taken from a study of PD-1 and CTLA-4 blockade in melanoma. Trimming cost V 0 bases and J 6 bases; bases outside gene matches: 1. The CDR3 spans 14 residues. From germline, CDR1 is KGHDR and CDR2 SFDVKD. The chain is built from TRBV24-1 and TRBJ1-2; 9 bases match TRBD1. The sequencing here drew on CD8+ T cells from peripheral blood, taken before anti-PD-1 treatment. The clonotype comes from a human donor with melanoma. The CDR3 DNA reads as TGTGCCACCAGTGATTTGACAGGGGGCAATGGCTACACCTTC. The encoded protein is CATSDLTGGNGYTF.